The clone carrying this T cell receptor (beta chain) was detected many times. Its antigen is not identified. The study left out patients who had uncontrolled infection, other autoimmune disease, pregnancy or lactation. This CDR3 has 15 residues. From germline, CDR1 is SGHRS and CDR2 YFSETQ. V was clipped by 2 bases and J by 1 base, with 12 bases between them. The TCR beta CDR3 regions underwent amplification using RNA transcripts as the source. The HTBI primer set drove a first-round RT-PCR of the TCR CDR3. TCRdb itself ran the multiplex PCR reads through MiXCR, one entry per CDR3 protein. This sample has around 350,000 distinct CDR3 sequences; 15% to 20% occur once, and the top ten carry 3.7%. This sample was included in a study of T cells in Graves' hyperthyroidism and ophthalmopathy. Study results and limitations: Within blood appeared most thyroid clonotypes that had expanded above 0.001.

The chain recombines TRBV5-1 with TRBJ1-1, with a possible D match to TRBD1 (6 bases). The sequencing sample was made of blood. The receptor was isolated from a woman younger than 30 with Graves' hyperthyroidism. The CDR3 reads CASSFSGAENTEAFF. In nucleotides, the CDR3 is TGCGCCAGCAGCTTCTCAGGGGCGGAGAACACTGAAGCTTTCTTT.